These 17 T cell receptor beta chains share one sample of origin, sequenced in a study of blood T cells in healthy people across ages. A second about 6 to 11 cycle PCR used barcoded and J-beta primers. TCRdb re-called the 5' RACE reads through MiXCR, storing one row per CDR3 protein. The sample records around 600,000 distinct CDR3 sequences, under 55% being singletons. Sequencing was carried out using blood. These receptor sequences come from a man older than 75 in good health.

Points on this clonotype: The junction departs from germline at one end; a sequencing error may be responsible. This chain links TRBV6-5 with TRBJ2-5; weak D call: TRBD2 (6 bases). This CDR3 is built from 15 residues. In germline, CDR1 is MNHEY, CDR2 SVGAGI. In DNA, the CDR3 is TGTGCCAGCAGTCCCGGACGGGGAGGCCAAGGGACCCAGTACTTC. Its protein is CASSPGRGGQGTQYF.

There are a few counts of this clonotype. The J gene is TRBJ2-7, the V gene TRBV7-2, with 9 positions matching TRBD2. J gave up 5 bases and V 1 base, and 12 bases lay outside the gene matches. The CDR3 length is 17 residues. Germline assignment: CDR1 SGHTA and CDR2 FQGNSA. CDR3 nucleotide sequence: TGTGCCAGCAGCTTAGTGTCGGTAGCGGGAGCTGCCAACGAGCAGTACTTC. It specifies CASSLVSVAGAANEQYF.

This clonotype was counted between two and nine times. The CDR3 here is CSGGPSDTQYF. The CDR3 DNA follows: TGCAGCGGAGGGCCATCCGATACGCAGTATTTT. The chain carries TRBV29-1 and TRBJ2-3, with D possibly being TRBD2 (5 bases). V lost 7 bases to trimming and J lost 6 bases, with 11 bases between them. The CDR3 contains 11 residues. Looked up from germline, CDR1 is SQVTM and CDR2 is ANQGSEA.

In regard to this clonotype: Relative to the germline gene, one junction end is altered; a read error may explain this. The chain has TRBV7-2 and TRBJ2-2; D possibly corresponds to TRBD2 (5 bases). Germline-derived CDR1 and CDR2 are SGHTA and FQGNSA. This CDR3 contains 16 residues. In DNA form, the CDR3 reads TGTGCCAGTAGCTTAGCGCTCGGGGAAAACACCGGGGAGCTGTTTTTT. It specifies CASSLALGENTGELFF. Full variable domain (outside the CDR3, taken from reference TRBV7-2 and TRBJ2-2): GAGVSQSPSNKVTEKGKDVELRCDPISGHTALYWYRQSLGQGLEFLIYFQGNSAPDKSGLPSDRFSAERTGGSVSTLTIQRTQQEDSAVYLCASSLALGENTGELFFGEGSRLTVL.

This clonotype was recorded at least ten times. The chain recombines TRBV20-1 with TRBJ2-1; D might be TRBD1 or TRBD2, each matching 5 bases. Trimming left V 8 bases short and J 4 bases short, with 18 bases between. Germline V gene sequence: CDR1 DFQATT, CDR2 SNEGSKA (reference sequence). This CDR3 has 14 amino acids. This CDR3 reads CSLRVDWGYNEQFF. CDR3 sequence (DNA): TGCAGTCTCCGCGTTGACTGGGGGTACAATGAGCAGTTCTTC.

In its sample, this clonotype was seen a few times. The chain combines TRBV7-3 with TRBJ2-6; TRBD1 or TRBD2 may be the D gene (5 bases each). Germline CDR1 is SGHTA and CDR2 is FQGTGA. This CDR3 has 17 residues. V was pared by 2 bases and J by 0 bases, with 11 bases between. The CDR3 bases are TGTGCCAGCAGCTTATATGGGGGTAGCTCTGGGGCCAACGTCCTGACTTTC. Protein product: CASSLYGGSSGANVLTF.

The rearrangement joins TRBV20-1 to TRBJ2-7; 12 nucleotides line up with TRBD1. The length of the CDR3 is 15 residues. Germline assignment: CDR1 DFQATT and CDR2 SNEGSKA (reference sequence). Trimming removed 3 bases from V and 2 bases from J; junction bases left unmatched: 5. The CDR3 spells CSARLGTGGTYEQYF. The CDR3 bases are TGCAGTGCTAGGTTGGGGACAGGGGGCACCTACGAGCAGTACTTC.

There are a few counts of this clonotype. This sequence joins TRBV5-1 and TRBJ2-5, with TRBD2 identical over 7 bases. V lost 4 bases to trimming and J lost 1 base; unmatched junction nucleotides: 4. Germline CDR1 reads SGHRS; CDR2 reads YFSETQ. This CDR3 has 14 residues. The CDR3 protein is CASSPRGVQETQYF. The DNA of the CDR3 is TGCGCCAGCAGCCCCCGGGGGGTCCAAGAGACCCAGTACTTC.

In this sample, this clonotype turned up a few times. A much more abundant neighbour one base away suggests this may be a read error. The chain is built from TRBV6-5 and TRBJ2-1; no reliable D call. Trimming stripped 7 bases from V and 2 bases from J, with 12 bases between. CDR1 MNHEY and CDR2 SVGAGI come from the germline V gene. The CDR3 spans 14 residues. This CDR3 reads CASTEGNAYNEQFF. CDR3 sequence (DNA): TGTGCCAGCACTGAAGGGAACGCCTACAATGAGCAGTTCTTC.

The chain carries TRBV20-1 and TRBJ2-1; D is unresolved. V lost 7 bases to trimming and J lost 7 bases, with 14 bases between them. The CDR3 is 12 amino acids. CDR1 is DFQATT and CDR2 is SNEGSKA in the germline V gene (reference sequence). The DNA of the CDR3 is TGCAGTGGATTTGCGGCCGAAAATGAGCAGTTCTTC. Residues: CSGFAAENEQFF.

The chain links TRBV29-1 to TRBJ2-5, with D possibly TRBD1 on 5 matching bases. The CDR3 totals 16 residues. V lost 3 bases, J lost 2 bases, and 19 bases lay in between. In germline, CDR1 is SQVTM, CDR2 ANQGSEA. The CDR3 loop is CSVDRPATALQETQYF. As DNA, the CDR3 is TGCAGCGTTGATCGGCCCGCGACAGCTTTGCAAGAGACCCAGTACTTC.

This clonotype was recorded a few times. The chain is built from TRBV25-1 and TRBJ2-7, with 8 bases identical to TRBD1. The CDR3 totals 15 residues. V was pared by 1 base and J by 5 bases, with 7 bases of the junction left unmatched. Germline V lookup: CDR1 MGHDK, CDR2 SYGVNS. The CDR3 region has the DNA TGTGCCAGCAGTGAATCTTGGACAGGGAGGAACGAGCAGTACTTC. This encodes CASSESWTGRNEQYF.

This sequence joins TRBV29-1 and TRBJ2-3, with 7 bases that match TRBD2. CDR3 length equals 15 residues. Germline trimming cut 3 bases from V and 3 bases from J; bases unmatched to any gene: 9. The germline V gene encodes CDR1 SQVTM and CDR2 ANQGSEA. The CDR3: CSVDGEGYSTDTQYF. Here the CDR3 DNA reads TGCAGCGTTGATGGGGAGGGATATTCAACAGATACGCAGTATTTT.

The CDR3 region is CASSVGSGGRAQFF. The CDR3 DNA follows: TGTGCCAGCAGTGTAGGAAGCGGAGGTAGGGCCCAGTTCTTC. The J gene is TRBJ2-1, the V gene TRBV27, with a tentative D call TRBD2 (5 bases). Looked up from germline, CDR1 is MNHEY and CDR2 is SMNVEV (reference sequence). The CDR3 totals 14 residues. With 5 bases removed from V and 13 bases from J, the gap between germline ends came to 21 bases.

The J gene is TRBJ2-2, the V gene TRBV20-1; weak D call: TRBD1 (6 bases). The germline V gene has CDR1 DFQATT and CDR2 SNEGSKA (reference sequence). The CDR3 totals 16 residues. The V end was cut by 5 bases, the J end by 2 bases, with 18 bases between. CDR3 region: CSAPDRRGSNTGELFF. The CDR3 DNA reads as TGCAGTGCTCCCGACAGGCGTGGGTCCAACACCGGGGAGCTGTTTTTT.

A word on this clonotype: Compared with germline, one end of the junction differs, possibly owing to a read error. Here the CDR3 DNA reads TGTAGCGCAAAATGGGTCCTAACGGGAGAGACCCAGTACTTC. Amino acids: CSAKWVLTGETQYF. The rearrangement links TRBV29-1 to TRBJ2-7; tentatively, D is TRBD2 (5 bases). TRBJ2-5 explains the end of the DNA better; the J call may be wrong. The germline V gene encodes CDR1 SQVTM and CDR2 ANQGSEA. The CDR3 consists of 14 residues.

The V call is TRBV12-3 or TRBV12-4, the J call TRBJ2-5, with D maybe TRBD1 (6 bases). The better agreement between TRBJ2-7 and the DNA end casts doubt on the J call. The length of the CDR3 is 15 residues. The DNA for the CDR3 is TGTGCCAGCAGTCCCGTCGCGGGTGGGGGCCACGAGCAGTACTTC. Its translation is CASSPVAGGGHEQYF.